Sequencing of this T cell receptor (beta chain) was carried out in a study of blood T cell repertoires in COVID-19. Study information: Whether acute or convalescent, the COVID-19 samples came from the United States, Italy and Spain. T cells, B-cell-depleted T cells, or PBMCs provided the cDNA or gDNA that served as material.

A few counts support this clone. The Seattle site enrolled patients during active infection and followed them longitudinally. In the original workflow: From reference gene primer amplification, estimates of nucleated cell counts were derived. Assay: immunoSEQ multiplex PCR; the TCRdb copy retains only in-frame clones and omits some. V and J calls and clone size are given by that table; D and trimming were obtained from the DNA. The table includes 410,000 or so clones, 89% detected once. The V and J ends lost 4 bases and 3 bases, in that order; junction bases with no gene match: 5. This CDR3 spans 15 amino acids. CDR1 is SGHRS, CDR2 YFSETQ, per germline.

This rearrangement joins TRBV5-1 to TRBJ2-7; 12 nucleotides line up with TRBD1. The sequence derives from a woman between 40 and 50 years old with COVID-19, enrolled during active disease. Sample: peripheral blood. CDR3 in amino acids: CASSTGTGGGYEQYF. DNA for the CDR3: TGCGCCAGCAGCACTGGGACAGGGGGCGGCTACGAGCAGTACTTC.